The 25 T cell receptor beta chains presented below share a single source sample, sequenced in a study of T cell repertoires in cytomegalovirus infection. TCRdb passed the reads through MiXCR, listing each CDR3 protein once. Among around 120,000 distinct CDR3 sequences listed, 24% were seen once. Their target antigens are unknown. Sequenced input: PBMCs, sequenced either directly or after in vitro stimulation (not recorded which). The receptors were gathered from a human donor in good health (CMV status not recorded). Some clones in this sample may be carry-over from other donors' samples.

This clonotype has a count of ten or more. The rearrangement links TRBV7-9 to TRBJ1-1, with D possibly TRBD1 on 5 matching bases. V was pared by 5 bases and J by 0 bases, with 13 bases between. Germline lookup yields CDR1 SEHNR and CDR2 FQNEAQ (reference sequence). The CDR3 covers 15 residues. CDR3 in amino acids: CASSHPDSMNTEAFF. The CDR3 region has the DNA TGTGCCAGCAGCCACCCCGACAGTATGAACACTGAAGCTTTCTTT.

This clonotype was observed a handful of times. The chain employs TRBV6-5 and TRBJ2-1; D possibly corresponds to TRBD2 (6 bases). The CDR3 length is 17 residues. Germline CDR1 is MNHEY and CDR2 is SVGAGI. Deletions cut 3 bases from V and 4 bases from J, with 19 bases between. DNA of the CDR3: TGTGCCAGCAGTTATCTCCCCTCTAGCGTACAATACAATGAGCAGTTCTTC. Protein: CASSYLPSSVQYNEQFF.

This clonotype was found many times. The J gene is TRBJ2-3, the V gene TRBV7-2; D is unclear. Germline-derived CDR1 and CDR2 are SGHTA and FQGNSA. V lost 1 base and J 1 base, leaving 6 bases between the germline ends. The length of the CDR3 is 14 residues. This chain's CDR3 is CASSLVGGTDTQYF. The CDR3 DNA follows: TGTGCCAGCAGCTTAGTAGGCGGCACAGATACGCAGTATTTT.

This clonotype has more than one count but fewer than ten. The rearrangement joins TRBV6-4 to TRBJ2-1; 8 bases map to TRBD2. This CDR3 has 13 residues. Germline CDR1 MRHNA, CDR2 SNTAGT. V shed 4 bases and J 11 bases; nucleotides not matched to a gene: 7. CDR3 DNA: TGTGCCAGCAGTGGTAGCGGGAACCTTCAGCAGTTCTTC. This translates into CASSGSGNLQQFF.

The CDR3 spells CASSYRGGYNEQFF. CDR3 bases: TGTGCCAGCAGTTATCGCGGGGGATACAATGAGCAGTTCTTC. V usage is TRBV6-8 and J usage is TRBJ2-1; 7 positions agree with TRBD2. Unmatched junction bases numbered 3, after V lost 3 bases and J lost 4 bases. Germline CDR1 is MNHGY and CDR2 is SAAAGT. The CDR3 loop spans 14 amino acids.

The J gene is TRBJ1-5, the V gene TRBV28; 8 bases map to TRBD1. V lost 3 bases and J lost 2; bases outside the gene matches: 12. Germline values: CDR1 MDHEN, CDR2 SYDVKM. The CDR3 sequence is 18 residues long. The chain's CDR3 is CASSFGRGLSLGNQPQHF. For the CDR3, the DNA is TGTGCCAGCAGTTTTGGCAGGGGGCTGAGTTTGGGCAATCAGCCCCAGCATTTT.

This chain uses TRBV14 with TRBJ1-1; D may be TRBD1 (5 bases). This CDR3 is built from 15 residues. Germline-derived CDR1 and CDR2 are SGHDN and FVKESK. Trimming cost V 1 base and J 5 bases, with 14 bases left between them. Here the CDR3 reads CASSQGYGGRTEAFF. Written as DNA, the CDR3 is TGTGCCAGCAGCCAAGGGTACGGGGGAAGGACTGAAGCTTTCTTT.

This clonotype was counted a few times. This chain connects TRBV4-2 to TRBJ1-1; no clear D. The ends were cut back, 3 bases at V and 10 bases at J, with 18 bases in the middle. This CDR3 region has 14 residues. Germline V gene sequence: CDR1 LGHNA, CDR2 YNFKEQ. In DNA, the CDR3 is TGTGCCAGCAGCCAGGCCTCTCCGGAGGTTCGAGCTTTCTTT. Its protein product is CASSQASPEVRAFF.

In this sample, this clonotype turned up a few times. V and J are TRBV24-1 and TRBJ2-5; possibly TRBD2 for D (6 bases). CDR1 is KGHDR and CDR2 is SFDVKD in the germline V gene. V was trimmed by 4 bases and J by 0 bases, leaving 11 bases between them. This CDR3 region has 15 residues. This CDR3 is CATSEFGTHQETQYF. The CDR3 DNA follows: TGTGCCACCAGTGAATTCGGGACTCACCAAGAGACCCAGTACTTC.

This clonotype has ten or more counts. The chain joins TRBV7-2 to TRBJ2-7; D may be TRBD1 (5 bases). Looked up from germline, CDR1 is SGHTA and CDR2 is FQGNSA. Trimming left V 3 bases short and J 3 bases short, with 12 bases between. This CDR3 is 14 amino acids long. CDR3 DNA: TGTGCCAGCAGCTTGTCGGACGGACACTACGAGCAGTACTTC. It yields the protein CASSLSDGHYEQYF.

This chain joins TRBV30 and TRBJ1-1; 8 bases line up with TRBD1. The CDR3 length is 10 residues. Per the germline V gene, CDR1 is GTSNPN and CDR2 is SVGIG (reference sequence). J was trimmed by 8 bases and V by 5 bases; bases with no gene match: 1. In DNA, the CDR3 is TGTGCCTGGGGGGACAGGGAAGCTTTCTTT. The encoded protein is CAWGDREAFF.

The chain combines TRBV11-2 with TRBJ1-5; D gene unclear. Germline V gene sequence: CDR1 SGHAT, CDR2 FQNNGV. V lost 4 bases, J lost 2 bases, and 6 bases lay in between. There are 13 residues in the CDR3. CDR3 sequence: CASSSLGNQPQHF. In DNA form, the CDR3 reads TGTGCCAGCAGCTCACTGGGCAATCAGCCCCAGCATTTT.

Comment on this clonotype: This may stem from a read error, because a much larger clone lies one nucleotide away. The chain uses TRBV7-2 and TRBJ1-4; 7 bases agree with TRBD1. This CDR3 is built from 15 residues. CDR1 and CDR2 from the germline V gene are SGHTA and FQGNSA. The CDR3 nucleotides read TGTGCCAGCAGCTTAGCGTGGACAGGTCTTGAAAACCTGTTTTTT. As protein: CASSLAWTGLENLFF.

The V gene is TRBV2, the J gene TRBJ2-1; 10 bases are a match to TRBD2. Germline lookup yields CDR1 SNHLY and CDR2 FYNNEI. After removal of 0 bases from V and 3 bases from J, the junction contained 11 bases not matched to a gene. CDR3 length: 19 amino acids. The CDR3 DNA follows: TGTGCCAGCAGTGAAGCGCCCGGGACTAGCGCCCCCGGCTACAATGAGCAGTTCTTC. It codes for CASSEAPGTSAPGYNEQFF. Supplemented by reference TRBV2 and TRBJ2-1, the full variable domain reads EPEVTQTPSHQVTQMGQEVILRCVPISNHLYFYWYRQILGQKVEFLVSFYNNEISEKSEIFDDQFSVERPDGSNFTLKIRSTKLEDSAMYFCASSEAPGTSAPGYNEQFFGPGTRLTVL.

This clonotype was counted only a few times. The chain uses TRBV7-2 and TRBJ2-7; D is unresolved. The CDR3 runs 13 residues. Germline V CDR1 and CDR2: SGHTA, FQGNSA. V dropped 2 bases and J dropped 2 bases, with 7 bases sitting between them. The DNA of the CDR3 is TGTGCCAGCAGCTTAAACAGACCCTACGAGCAGTACTTC. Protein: CASSLNRPYEQYF.

The CDR3 DNA follows: TGTGCCAGCAGTTTGGAAGGGTCCGAGCAGTACGTC. This codes for CASSLEGSEQYV. The chain links TRBV28 to TRBJ2-7; the D is unclear. This CDR3 is built from 12 residues. Germline lookup yields CDR1 MDHEN and CDR2 SYDVKM. V was shortened by 3 bases and J by 6 bases, with 9 bases between the two germline ends.

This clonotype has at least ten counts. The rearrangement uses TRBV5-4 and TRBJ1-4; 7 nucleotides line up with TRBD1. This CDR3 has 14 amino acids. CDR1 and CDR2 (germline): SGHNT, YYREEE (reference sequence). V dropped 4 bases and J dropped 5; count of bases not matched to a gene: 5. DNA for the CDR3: TGTGCCAGCAGCCCCCGGACAGGAAATGAAAAACTGTTTTTT. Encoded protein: CASSPRTGNEKLFF. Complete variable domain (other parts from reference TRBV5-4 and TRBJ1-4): ETGVTQSPTHLIKTRGQQVTLRCSSQSGHNTVSWYQQALGQGPQFIFQYYREEENGRGNFPPRFSGLQFPNYSSELNVNALELDDSALYLCASSPRTGNEKLFFGSGTQLSVL.

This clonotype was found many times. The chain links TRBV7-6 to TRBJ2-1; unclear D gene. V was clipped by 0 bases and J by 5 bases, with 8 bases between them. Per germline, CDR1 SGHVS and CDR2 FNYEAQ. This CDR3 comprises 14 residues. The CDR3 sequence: CASSLAARDNEQFF. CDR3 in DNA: TGTGCCAGCAGCTTAGCAGCGAGAGACAATGAGCAGTTCTTC.

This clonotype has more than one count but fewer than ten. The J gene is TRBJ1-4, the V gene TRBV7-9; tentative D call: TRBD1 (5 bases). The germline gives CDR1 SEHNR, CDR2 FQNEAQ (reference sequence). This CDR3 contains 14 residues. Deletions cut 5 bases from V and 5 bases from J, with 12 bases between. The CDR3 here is CASSRSTENEKLFF. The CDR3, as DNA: TGTGCCAGCAGCCGTTCGACAGAAAATGAAAAACTGTTTTTT.

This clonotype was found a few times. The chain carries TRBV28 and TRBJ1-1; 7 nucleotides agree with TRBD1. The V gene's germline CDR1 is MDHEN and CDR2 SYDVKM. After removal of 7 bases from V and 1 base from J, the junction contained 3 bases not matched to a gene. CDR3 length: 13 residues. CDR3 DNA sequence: TGTGCCAGCAAGGGGGCCCCGAACACTGAAGCTTTCTTT. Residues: CASKGAPNTEAFF.

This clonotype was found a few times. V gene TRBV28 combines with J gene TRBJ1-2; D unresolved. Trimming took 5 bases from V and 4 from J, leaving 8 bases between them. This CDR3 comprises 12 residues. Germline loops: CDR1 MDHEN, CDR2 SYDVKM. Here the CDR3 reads CASSGLGYGYTF. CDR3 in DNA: TGTGCCAGCAGTGGGTTGGGCTATGGCTACACCTTC.

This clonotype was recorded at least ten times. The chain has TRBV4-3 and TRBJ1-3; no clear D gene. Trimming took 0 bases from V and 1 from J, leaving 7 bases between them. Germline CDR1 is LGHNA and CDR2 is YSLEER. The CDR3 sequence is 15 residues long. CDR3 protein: CASSQDRISGNTIYF. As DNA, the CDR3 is TGCGCCAGCAGCCAAGACAGAATTTCTGGAAACACCATATATTTT.

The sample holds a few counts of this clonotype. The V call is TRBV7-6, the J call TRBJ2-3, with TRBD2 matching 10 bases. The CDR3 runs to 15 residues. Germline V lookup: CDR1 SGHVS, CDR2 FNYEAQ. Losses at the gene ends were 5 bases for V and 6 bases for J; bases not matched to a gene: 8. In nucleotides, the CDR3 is TGTGCCAGCAGCCCTAGCGGGAGCCCCACGGATACGCAGTATTTT. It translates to CASSPSGSPTDTQYF.

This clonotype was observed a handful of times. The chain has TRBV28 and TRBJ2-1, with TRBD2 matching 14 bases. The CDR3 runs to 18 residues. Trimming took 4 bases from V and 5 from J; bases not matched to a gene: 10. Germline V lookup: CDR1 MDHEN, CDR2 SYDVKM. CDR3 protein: CASSWRTGLAGGNNEQFF. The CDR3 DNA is TGTGCCAGCAGTTGGAGGACAGGACTAGCGGGAGGAAACAATGAGCAGTTCTTC. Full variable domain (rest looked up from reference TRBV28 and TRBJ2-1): DVKVTQSSRYLVKRTGEKVFLECVQDMDHENMFWYRQDPGLGLRLIYFSYDVKMKEKGDIPEGYSVSREKKERFSLILESASTNQTSMYLCASSWRTGLAGGNNEQFFGPGTRLTVL.

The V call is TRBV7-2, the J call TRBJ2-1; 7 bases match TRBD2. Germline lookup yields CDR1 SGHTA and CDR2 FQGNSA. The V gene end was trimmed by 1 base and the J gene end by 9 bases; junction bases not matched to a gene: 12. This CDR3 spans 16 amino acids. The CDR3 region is CASSLGSAGVLVEQFF. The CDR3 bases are TGTGCCAGCAGCTTAGGGTCGGCGGGAGTTCTTGTTGAGCAGTTCTTC.